This TCR beta chain was identified during a study of CD8+ T cells in alopecia areata. Treatment here: oral pan-JAK inhibitor, 5-10 mg twice daily. The trim removed 1 base at V and 5 bases at J, leaving 7 bases unmatched. In germline, CDR1 is SGHRS, CDR2 YFSETQ. The CDR3 covers 15 residues. The sequencing template was cDNA reverse transcribed from extracted RNA. Repertoires were generated with immunoSEQ multiplex PCR, while TCRdb's copy carries only in-frame clones and drops some. This table has approximately 140,000 clones, roughly 82% appearing once. The starting material was CD8+ T cells sorted from blood, obtained at week 4, from a patient treated with tofacitinib. The chain carries TRBV5-1 and TRBJ2-7; 9 bases match TRBD1. The sequence came from a human donor with alopecia areata. The CDR3 DNA follows: TGCGCCAGCAGCTTGTCTACGCGGGACAGGGACGAGCAGTACTTC. Translating it yields CASSLSTRDRDEQYF.